This T cell receptor (beta chain) appears in the sequencing data of a study of tumor and adjacent non-tumor tissue in lung cancer. No cell sorting was done before RNA was extracted from the tissue. Germline V lookup: CDR1 SGHAT, CDR2 FQNNGV. Trimming took 7 bases from V and 4 from J, leaving 20 bases between them. The CDR3 is 16 amino acids. A modified ARM-PCR protocol with three rounds of nested PCR amplified TCRbeta. TCRdb itself ran the multiplex PCR reads through MiXCR, one entry per CDR3 protein. The data hold around 79,000 distinct CDR3 sequences, with 72% observed a single time. As concerns this clonotype: Lacking the conserved final phenylalanine or tryptophan, this CDR3 likely reflects a read error.

This TCR was recovered from a woman between 35 and 50 years old with non-small cell lung cancer. This chain connects TRBV11-2 to TRBJ2-1, with D possibly TRBD2 on 6 matching bases. Specimen: lung tumor tissue. The CDR3 sequence: CASNRTLAALYNEQFL. The CDR3 nucleotides are TGTGCCAGCAACAGGACACTAGCTGCACTGTACAATGAGCAGTTCTTA.